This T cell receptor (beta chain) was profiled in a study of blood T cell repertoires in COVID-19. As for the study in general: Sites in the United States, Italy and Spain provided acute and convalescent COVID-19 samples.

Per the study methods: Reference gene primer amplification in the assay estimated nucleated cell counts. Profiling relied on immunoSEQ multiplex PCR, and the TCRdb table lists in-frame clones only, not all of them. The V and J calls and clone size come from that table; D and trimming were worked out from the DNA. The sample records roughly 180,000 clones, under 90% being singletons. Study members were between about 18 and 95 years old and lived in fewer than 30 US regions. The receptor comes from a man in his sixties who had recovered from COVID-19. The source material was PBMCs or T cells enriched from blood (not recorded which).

The CDR3 is CASSSKPGGNQPQHF. CDR3 in DNA: TGTGCCAGCAGCTCTAAACCAGGGGGCAATCAGCCCCAGCATTTT. This sequence joins TRBV7-8 and TRBJ1-5, with D possibly matching TRBD1 (6 bases). CDR3 length: 15 residues. Looked up from germline, CDR1 is SGHVS and CDR2 is FQNEAQ. Trimming cost V 4 bases and J 2 bases, with 12 bases left between them.